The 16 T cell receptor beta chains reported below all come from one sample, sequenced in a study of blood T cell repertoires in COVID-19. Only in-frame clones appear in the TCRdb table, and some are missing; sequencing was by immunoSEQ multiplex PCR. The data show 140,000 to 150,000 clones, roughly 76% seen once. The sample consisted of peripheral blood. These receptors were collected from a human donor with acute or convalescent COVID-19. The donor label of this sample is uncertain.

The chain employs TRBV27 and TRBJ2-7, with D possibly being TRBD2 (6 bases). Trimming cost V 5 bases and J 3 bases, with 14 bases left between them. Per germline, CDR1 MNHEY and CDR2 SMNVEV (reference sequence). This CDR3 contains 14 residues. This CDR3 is CASSPLGGIYEQYF. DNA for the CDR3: TGTGCCAGCAGTCCCCTTGGAGGGATCTACGAGCAGTACTTC.

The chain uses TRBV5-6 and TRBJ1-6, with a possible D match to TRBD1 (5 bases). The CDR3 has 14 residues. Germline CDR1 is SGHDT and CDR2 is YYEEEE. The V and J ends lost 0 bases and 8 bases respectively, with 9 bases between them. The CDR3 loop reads CASSLGQTDSPLHF. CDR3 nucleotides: TGTGCCAGCAGCTTGGGACAGACCGATTCACCCCTCCACTTT.

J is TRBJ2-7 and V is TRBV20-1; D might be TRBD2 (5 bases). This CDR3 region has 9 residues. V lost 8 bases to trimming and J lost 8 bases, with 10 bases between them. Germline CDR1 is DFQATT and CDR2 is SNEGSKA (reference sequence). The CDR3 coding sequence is TGCAGTCTTAAGCGGCAGCAGTACTTC. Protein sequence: CSLKRQQYF.

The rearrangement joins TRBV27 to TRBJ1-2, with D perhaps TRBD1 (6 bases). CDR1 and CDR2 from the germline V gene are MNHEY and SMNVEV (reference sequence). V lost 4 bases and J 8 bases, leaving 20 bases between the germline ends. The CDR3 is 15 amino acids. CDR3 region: CASSSLGGGEGGYTF. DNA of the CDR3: TGTGCCAGCAGTTCCTTGGGGGGGGGCGAAGGGGGCTACACCTTC.

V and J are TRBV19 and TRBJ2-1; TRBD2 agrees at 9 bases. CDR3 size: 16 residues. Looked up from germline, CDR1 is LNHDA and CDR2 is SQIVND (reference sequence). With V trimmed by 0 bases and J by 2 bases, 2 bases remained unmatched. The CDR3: CASSIDAGGPYNEQFF. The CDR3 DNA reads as TGTGCCAGTAGTATAGATGCGGGGGGGCCCTACAATGAGCAGTTCTTC. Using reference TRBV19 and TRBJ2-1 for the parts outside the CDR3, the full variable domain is DGGITQSPKYLFRKEGQNVTLSCEQNLNHDAMYWYRQDPGQGLRLIYYSQIVNDFQKGDIAEGYSVSREKKESFPLTVTSAQKNPTAFYLCASSIDAGGPYNEQFFGPGTRLTVL.

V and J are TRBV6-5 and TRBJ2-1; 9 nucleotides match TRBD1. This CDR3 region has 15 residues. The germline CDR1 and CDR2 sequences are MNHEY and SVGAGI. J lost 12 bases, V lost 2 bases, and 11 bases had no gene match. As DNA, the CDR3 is TGTGCCAGCAGTTACGACCCGGGACAGGGTATAGGGCAGTTCTTC. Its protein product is CASSYDPGQGIGQFF.

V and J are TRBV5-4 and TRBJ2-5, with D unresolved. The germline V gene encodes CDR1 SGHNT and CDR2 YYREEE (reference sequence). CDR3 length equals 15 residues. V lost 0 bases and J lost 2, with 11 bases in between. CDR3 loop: CASSLGVQLQETQYF. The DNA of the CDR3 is TGTGCCAGCAGCTTGGGGGTACAGTTACAAGAGACCCAGTACTTC. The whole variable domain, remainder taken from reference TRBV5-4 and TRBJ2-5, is ETGVTQSPTHLIKTRGQQVTLRCSSQSGHNTVSWYQQALGQGPQFIFQYYREEENGRGNFPPRFSGLQFPNYSSELNVNALELDDSALYLCASSLGVQLQETQYFGPGTRLLVL.

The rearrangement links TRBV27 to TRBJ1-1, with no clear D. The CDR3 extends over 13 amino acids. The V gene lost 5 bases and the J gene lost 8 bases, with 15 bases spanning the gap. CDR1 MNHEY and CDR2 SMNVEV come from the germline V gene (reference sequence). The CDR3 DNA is TGTGCCAGCAGTCCAACCTGGACGGGGGAAGCTTTCTTT. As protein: CASSPTWTGEAFF.

CDR3 nucleotide sequence: TGTGCCAGCAGCCCCTCAGGTCGGACTTATGGCTACACCTTC. It translates to CASSPSGRTYGYTF. J is TRBJ1-2 and V is TRBV27, with unresolved D. Germline V CDR1 and CDR2: MNHEY, SMNVEV (reference sequence). There are 14 residues in the CDR3. Between the trimmed V and J ends, which lost 6 bases and 5 bases, there was a span of 16 bases.

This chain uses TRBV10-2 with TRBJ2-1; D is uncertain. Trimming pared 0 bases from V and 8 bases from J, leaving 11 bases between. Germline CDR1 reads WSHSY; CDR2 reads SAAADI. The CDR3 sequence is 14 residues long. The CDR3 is CASSESGFWDEQFF. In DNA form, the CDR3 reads TGCGCCAGCAGTGAGTCCGGGTTTTGGGATGAGCAGTTCTTC.

The CDR3 reads CASSQESFGVETQYF. CDR3 DNA: TGTGCCAGCAGCCAAGAGTCCTTTGGAGTAGAGACCCAGTACTTC. This rearrangement joins TRBV14 to TRBJ2-5; the D is unclear. This CDR3 is 15 amino acids long. Germline V CDR1 and CDR2: SGHDN, FVKESK. The ends were cut back, 0 bases at V and 4 bases at J, with 12 bases in the middle. The variable domain in full, with the rest retrieved from reference TRBV14 and TRBJ2-5, is EAGVTQFPSHSVIEKGQTVTLRCDPISGHDNLYWYRRVMGKEIKFLLHFVKESKQDESGMPNNRFLAERTGGTYSTLKVQPAELEDSGVYFCASSQESFGVETQYFGPGTRLLVL.

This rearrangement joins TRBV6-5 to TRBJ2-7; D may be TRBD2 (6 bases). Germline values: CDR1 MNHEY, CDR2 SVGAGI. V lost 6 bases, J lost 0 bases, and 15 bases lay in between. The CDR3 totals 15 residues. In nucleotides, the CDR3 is TGTGCCAGCAGGGGGGACGGGGGAAGCTCCTACGAGCAGTACGTC. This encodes CASRGDGGSSYEQYV.

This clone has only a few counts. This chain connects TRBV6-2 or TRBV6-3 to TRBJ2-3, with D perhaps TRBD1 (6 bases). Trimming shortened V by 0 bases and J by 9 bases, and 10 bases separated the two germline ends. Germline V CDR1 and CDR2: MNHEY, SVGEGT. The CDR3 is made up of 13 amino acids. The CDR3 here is CASSYSDRMTQYF. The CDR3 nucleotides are TGTGCCAGCAGTTACTCGGACAGAATGACGCAGTATTTT.

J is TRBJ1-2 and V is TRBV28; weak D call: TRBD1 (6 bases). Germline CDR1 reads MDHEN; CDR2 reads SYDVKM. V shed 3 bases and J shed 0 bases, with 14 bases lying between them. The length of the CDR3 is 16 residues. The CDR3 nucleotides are TGTGCCAGCAGTTTGGGGGGGGCTACAGCTAACTATGGCTACACCTTC. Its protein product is CASSLGGATANYGYTF.

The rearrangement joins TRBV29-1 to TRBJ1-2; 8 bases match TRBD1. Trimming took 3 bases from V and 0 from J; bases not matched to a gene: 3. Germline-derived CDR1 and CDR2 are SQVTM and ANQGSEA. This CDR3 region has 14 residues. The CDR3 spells CSVDGTGANYGYTF. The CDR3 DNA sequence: TGCAGCGTTGATGGGACAGGCGCTAACTATGGCTACACCTTC. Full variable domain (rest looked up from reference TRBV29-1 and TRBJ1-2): SAVISQKPSRDICQRGTSLTIQCQVDSQVTMMFWYRQQPGQSLTLIATANQGSEATYESGFVIDKFPISRPNLTFSTLTVSNMSPEDSSIYLCSVDGTGANYGYTFGSGTRLTVV.

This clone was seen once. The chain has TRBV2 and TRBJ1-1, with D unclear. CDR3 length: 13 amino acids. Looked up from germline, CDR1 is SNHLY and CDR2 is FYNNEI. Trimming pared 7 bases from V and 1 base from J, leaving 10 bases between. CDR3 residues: CASTKPGNTEAFF. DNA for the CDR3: TGTGCCAGCACGAAGCCTGGGAACACTGAAGCTTTCTTT.